The clone carrying this TCR beta chain appeared many times. The antigen is not known. This CDR3 spans 13 amino acids. Germline loops: CDR1 SGHTA, CDR2 FQGNSA. The V gene end was trimmed by 5 bases and the J gene end by 14 bases; junction bases not matched to a gene: 6. The sample originates from a study of T-cell memory formation after mild COVID-19. Study-level points and caveats: CD4+ contracting clones lay mainly in CM and EM, CD8+ ones in EMRA.

TCRdb re-called the 5' RACE reads through MiXCR, storing one row per CDR3 protein. The sample records 380,000 or so distinct CDR3 sequences, roughly 15% being singletons. This sequence joins TRBV7-2 and TRBJ1-6, with 10 bases fitting TRBD1. The sequenced material came from PBMCs or a T cell subset sorted from them (not recorded which). The TCR was taken from a man aged 18 to 29 who had mild COVID-19 (a few samples of this study predate the infection). Cell type and time point are not known. CDR3: CASSQRDRGTLHF. CDR3 sequence (DNA): TGTGCCAGCAGCCAACGGGACAGGGGAACCCTCCACTTT. Full variable domain (outside the CDR3, taken from reference TRBV7-2 and TRBJ1-6): GAGVSQSPSNKVTEKGKDVELRCDPISGHTALYWYRQSLGQGLEFLIYFQGNSAPDKSGLPSDRFSAERTGGSVSTLTIQRTQQEDSAVYLCASSQRDRGTLHFGNGTRLTVT.